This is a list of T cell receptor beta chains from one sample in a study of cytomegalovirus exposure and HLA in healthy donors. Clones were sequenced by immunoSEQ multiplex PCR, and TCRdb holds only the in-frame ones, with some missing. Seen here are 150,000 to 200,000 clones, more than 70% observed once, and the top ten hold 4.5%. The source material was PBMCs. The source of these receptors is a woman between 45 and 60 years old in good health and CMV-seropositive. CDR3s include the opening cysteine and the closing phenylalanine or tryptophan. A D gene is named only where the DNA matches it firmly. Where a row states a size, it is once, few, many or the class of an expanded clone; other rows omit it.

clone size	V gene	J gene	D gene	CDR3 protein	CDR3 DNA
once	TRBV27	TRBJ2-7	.	CASSQRARNYEQYF	TGTGCCAGCAGTCAAAGAGCACGAAACTACGAGCAGTACTTC
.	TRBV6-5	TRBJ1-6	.	CASSWRERNSPLHF	TGTGCCAGCAGTTGGAGGGAAAGAAATTCACCCCTCCACTTT
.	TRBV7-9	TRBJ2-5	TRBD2	CASSSPQAGEETQYF	TGTGCCAGCAGCTCCCCCCAGGCGGGGGAAGAGACCCAGTACTTC
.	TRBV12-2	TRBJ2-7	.	CASRLGFLNHGYEQYF	TGTGCAAGTCGCTTAGGATTCTTGAACCACGGTTACGAGCAGTACTTC
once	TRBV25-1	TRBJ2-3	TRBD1	CASRPDRGYTDTQYF	TGTGCCAGCAGACCGGACAGGGGGTATACAGATACGCAGTATTTT
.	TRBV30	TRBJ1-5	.	CAWSPTAGTRNQPQHF	TGTGCCTGGAGTCCAACGGCAGGTACGCGCAATCAGCCCCAGCATTTT
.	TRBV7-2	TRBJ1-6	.	CASSLGQPGSPLHF	TGTGCCAGCAGCTTAGGGCAGCCGGGGTCACCCCTCCACTTT
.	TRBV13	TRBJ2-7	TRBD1	CASSFPGTGTLEQYF	TGTGCCAGCAGCTTCCCCGGGACAGGGACGCTAGAGCAGTACTTC
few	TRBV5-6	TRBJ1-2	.	CASSTWLQFLDGYTF	TGTGCCAGCAGCACTTGGCTACAGTTCCTTGATGGCTACACCTTC
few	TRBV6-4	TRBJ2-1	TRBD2	CASSAGVRGDDEQFF	TGTGCCAGCAGTGCCGGTGTACGGGGGGACGATGAGCAGTTCTTC
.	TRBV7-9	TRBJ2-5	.	CASSATAYQETQYF	TGTGCCAGCAGCGCGACAGCCTACCAAGAGACCCAGTACTTC
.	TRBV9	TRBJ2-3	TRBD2	CASSVVGTSGSFGTDTQYF	TGTGCCAGCAGCGTAGTTGGGACTAGCGGGAGCTTTGGCACAGATACGCAGTATTTT
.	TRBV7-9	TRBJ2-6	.	CASSLMMAGANVLTF	TGTGCCAGCAGCTTAATGATGGCCGGGGCCAACGTCCTGACTTTC
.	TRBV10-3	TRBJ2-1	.	CAISETGGFYNEQFF	TGTGCCATCAGTGAGACTGGCGGGTTCTACAATGAGCAGTTCTTC
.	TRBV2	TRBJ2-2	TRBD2	CASDTSGVTDFANTGELFF	TGTGCCAGCGACACTAGCGGGGTTACCGACTTTGCGAACACCGGGGAGCTGTTTTTT
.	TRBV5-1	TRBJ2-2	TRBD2	CASSTLLAGGETGELFF	TGCGCCAGCAGCACCTTACTAGCGGGAGGGGAGACCGGGGAGCTGTTTTTT
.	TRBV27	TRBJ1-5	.	CASSLWPGSNQPQHF	TGTGCCAGCAGTTTATGGCCGGGGAGCAATCAGCCCCAGCATTTT
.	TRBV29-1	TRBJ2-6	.	CSVTVSGANVLTF	TGCAGCGTGACAGTCTCTGGGGCCAACGTCCTGACTTTC
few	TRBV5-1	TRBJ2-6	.	CASSSSSGANVLTF	TGCGCCAGCAGCTCTAGCTCTGGGGCCAACGTCCTGACTTTC
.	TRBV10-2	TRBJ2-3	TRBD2	CASSLAGGTDTQYF	TGCGCCAGCAGTTTAGCGGGGGGCACAGATACGCAGTATTTT
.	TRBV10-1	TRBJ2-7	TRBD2	CASSECTSGRPTYERYF	TGCGCCAGCAGTGAGTGTACTAGCGGGAGGCCAACCTACGAGCGGTACTTC
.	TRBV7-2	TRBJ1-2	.	CASSLDVAGYTF	TGTGCCAGCAGCTTGGATGTAGCTGGCTACACCTTC
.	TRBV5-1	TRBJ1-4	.	CASSLVTGNEKLFF	TGCGCCAGCAGCTTGGTAACGGGGAATGAAAAACTGTTTTTT
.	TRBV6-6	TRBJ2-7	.	CASSYPSGTSYEQYF	TGTGCCAGCAGTTACCCGTCAGGGACATCTTACGAGCAGTACTTC
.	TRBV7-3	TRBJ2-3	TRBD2	CASSSSGGADTQYF	TGTGCCAGCAGCAGTAGCGGGGGGGCAGATACGCAGTATTTT
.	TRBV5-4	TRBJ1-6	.	CASKGGSSYNSPLHF	TGTGCCAGCAAAGGGGGAAGCTCCTATAATTCACCCCTCCACTTT
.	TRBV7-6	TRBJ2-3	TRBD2	CASSSRIAGTSTDTQYF	TGTGCCAGCAGCTCGCGAATAGCGGGAACCTCCACAGATACGCAGTATTTT
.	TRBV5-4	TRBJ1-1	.	CASSPGHSVNTEAFF	TGTGCCAGCAGTCCGGGACACTCGGTGAACACTGAAGCTTTCTTT
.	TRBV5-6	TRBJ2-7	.	CASSLQGSYEQYF	TGTGCCAGCAGCTTGCAGGGGTCCTACGAGCAGTACTTC
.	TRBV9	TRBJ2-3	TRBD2	CASSVVPSGGAVDTQYF	TGTGCCAGCAGCGTAGTACCTAGCGGGGGGGCCGTAGATACGCAGTATTTT
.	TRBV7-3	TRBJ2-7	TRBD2	CASSLTTSGGAYEQYF	TGTGCCAGCAGCTTAACGACTAGCGGGGGAGCCTACGAGCAGTACTTC
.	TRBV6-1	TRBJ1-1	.	CASSEGGGDTEAFF	TGTGCCAGCAGTGAAGGCGGAGGCGACACTGAAGCTTTCTTT
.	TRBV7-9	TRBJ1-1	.	CASSPPVAGWTEAFF	TGTGCCAGCAGCCCACCTGTCGCGGGCTGGACTGAAGCTTTCTTT
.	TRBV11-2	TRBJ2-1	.	CASSRLGVFNEQFF	TGTGCCAGCAGCCGACTAGGGGTCTTCAATGAGCAGTTCTTC
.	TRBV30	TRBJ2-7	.	CAWSVGGQNEQYF	TGTGCCTGGAGTGTAGGAGGCCAGAATGAGCAGTACTTC
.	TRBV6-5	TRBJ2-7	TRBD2	CASRLAFSSYEQYF	TGTGCCAGCAGACTAGCGTTCAGCTCCTACGAGCAGTACTTC
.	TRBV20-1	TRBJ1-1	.	CSATGSFEAFF	TGCAGTGCTACAGGGTCTTTCGAAGCTTTCTTT
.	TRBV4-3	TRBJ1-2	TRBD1	CASSQDGGAGGVYGYTF	TGCGCCAGCAGCCAAGATGGCGGGGCAGGGGGCGTCTATGGCTACACCTTC
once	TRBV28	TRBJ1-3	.	CASSLGALKTRGNTIYF	TGTGCCAGCTCCTTAGGGGCCTTGAAAACACGCGGAAACACCATATATTTT
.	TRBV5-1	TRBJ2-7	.	CASSLVGGIGSYEQYF	TGCGCCAGCAGCTTGGTGGGCGGGATTGGCTCCTACGAGCAGTACTTC
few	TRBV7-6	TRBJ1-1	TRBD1	CASSFRTGREAFF	TGTGCCAGCAGCTTCCGGACAGGGAGAGAAGCTTTCTTT
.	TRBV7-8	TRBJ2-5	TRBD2	CASSPWTSGETQYF	TGTGCCAGCAGCCCTTGGACTAGCGGTGAGACCCAGTACTTC
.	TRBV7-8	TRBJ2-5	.	CASSQPMGAEETQYF	TGTGCCAGCAGTCAACCCATGGGGGCGGAAGAGACCCAGTACTTC
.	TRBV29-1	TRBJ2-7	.	CSVVYSYEQYF	TGCAGCGTTGTGTACTCCTACGAGCAGTACTTC
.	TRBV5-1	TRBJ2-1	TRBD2	CASTGTSASNEQFF	TGCGCCAGCACCGGGACTAGCGCTTCCAATGAGCAGTTCTTC
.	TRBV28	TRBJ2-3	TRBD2	CASSSPGGPGLAGGFTDTQYF	TGTGCCAGCAGTTCCCCGGGAGGACCGGGACTAGCGGGAGGGTTCACAGATACGCAGTATTTT
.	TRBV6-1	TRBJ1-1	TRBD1	CASSERDSARNTEAFF	TGTGCCAGCAGTGAAAGGGACAGCGCTCGGAACACTGAAGCTTTCTTT
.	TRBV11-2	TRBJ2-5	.	CASSFRRGKETQYF	TGTGCCAGCAGCTTCAGGCGGGGCAAAGAGACCCAGTACTTC
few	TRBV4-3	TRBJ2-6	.	CASSQAARSSGANVLTF	TGCGCCAGCAGCCAAGCTGCCCGCAGCTCTGGGGCCAACGTCCTGACTTTC
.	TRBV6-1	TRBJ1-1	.	CASSAVYLNTEAFF	TGTGCCAGCAGTGCGGTGTACCTGAACACTGAAGCTTTCTTT
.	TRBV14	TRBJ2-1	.	CASSQLLRDNRFF	TGTGCCAGCAGCCAGCTACTCCGGGACAATCGGTTCTTC
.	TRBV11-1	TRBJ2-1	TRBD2	CASSLLRLAGSGGEQFF	TGTGCCAGCAGCTTATTAAGACTAGCGGGATCTGGGGGTGAGCAGTTCTTC
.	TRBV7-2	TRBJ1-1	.	CASSPRGGPGIGAFF	TGTGCCAGCAGCCCCCGAGGGGGACCGGGGATAGGGGCTTTCTTT
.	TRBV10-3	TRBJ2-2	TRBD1	CAISQGQSNTGELFF	TGTGCCATCAGTCAGGGACAGTCTAACACCGGGGAGCTGTTTTTT
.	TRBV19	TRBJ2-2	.	CASTPSAAGELFF	TGTGCCAGTACGCCCTCAGCGGCCGGGGAGCTGTTTTTT
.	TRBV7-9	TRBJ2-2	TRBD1	CASSLRGHDTGELFF	TGTGCCAGCAGCTTAAGGGGGCATGACACCGGGGAGCTGTTTTTT
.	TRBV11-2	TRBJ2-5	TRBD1	CASSKGQVEREGQYF	TGTGCCAGCAGCAAAGGACAGGTCGAGCGAGAGGGCCAGTACTTC
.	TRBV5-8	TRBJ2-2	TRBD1	CASSPGTVYYTGELFF	TGTGCCAGCAGCCCCGGGACAGTTTATTACACCGGGGAGCTGTTTTTT
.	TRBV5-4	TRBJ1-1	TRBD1	CASSLDRGQTEAFF	TGTGCCAGCAGCTTGGACAGGGGGCAGACTGAAGCTTTCTTT